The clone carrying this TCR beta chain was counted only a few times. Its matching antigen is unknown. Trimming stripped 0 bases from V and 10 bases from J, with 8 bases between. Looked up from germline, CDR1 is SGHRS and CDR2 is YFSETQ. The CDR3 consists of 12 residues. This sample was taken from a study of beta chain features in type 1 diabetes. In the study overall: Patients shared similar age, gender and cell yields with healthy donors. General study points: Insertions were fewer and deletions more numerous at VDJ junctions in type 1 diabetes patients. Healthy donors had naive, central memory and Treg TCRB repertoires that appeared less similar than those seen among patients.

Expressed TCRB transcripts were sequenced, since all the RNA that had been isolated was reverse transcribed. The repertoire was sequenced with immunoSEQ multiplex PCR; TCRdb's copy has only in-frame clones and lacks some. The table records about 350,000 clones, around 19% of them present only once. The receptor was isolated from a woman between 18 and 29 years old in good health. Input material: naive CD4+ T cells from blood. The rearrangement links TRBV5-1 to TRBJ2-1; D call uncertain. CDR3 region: CASSLVPGEQFF. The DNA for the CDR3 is TGCGCCAGCAGCTTGGTTCCCGGGGAGCAGTTCTTC.